The rows below give T cell receptor beta chains drawn from one sample of a study of T cell responses to AZD1222 COVID-19 vaccine. Libraries were prepared by immunoSEQ multiplex PCR; TCRdb keeps only in-frame clonotypes and omits some of them. The data show 100,000 to 150,000 clones, approximately 85% seen once. The sample in question was peripheral blood, obtained 28 days after the second AZD1222 dose. These TCRs come from an adult who received the AZD1222 COVID-19 vaccine. Each CDR3 is given without its conserved first and last residue. Each record gives: clone size, V gene, J gene, CDR3 protein. Clone size is given for some rows only: seen once, a few or many times, or a class if the clone is expanded.

NA,TRBV30,TRBJ2-2,AWNSLAGVVGELF
NA,TRBV30,TRBJ1-4,AWSVRWDSTNEKLF
NA,TRBV19,TRBJ1-1,ASTPWAGRFTEAF
NA,TRBV19,TRBJ1-5,ASTELGPLPQPQH
once,TRBV5-1,TRBJ2-7,ASSPIQQGTYEQY
NA,TRBV19,TRBJ1-1,ASSPSGGPAEAF
once,TRBV5-6,TRBJ2-5,ASSFLGGRETQY
NA,TRBV5-1,TRBJ1-1,ASSLPHGNTEAF
NA,TRBV3-1/TRBV3-2,TRBJ1-2,ASSLAGTLDGYT
NA,TRBV30,TRBJ2-3,ACRWGRGFSDTQY
NA,TRBV5-1,TRBJ2-3,ASSLVRGGTSGVCITDTQY
once,TRBV7-9,TRBJ2-7,ASSPLGGTGYEQY
NA,TRBV2,TRBJ1-6,ASSLRGYNSPLH
few,TRBV9,TRBJ1-6,ASSVAPADRGNSPLH
NA,TRBV27,TRBJ1-2,ASSRAEGINYGYT
NA,TRBV2,TRBJ2-5,ASSETSGGVETQY
NA,TRBV23-1,TRBJ1-3,ASSQTLSVSGNTIY
NA,TRBV2,TRBJ2-2,ASGQGLNTGELF